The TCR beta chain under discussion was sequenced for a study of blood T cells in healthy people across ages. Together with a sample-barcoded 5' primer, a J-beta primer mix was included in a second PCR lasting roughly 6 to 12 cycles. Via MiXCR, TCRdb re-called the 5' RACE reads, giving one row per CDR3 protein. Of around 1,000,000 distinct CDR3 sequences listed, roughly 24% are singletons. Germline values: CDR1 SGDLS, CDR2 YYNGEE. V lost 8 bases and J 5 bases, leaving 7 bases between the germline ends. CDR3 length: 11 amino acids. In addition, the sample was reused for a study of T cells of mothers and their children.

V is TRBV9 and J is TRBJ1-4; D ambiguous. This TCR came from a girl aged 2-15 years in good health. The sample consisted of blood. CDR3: CARPRNEKLFF. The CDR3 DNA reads TGTGCCAGACCCCGGAATGAAAAACTGTTTTTT.